Described below is a single T cell receptor (beta chain) sequence and its context. Its specific antigen is unknown. There are no base qualities to consult, and no much larger clone falls within one base. The trial excluded patients who had a history of autoimmune disease or who were on systemic immunosuppression. Peripheral blood for TCR sequencing was collected from all dose cohorts at baseline, on cycle 4 day 1, and on cycle 7 day 1. The samples were taken from a phase I, first-in-human, multicenter, open-label dose-escalation trial of ivuxolimab. The trial enrolled adults with locally advanced or metastatic head and neck squamous cell, hepatocellular, melanoma or renal cell carcinoma. Before TCR sequencing, CD4+ and CD8+ T cells were separately sorted from peripheral blood. Genomic DNA was extracted from sorted cells for sequencing of the TCRbeta CDR3 region. TCRbeta CDR3 regions were sequenced using the immunoSEQ Assay. Entries here come from immuneACCESS through TCRdb and include only in-frame sequences with V and J called. Some clones fail to appear in such tables; in the studies checked, an unresolved V gene covers under half of the shortfall, and the cause of the remainder is unknown. A total of around 70,000 clones appear in this sample, approximately 80% of them only once. The ten largest clones take up around 6.7% of the sample.

The CDR3, from cysteine to phenylalanine, totals 15 residues. Only the CDR3 portion is preserved as DNA: 45 bases, with reading frame beginning at the first base. V and J lose 3 bases and 1 base, and a span of 11 bases separates them. Reading the germline V gene gives CDR1 KGHSH and CDR2 LQKENI. These data originate in a study of OX40 agonist ivuxolimab in advanced cancers. Looking at the study overall: Ivuxolimab was an agonistic, fully human IgG2 monoclonal antibody directed against OX40 (CD134), a costimulatory receptor. Patients were allowed to have had prior anti-PD-1, anti-PD-L1 or anti-CTLA-4 therapy, and 30% to 50% of the dose-escalation patients had previously received checkpoint inhibitors. Partial responses were achieved by three dose-escalation patients, of whom one had hepatocellular carcinoma and two had cutaneous melanoma. In the dose-escalation cohort, approximately 82% of patients were male, and the mean age was approximately 60 years with a range of roughly 20 to 80. Among the 52 dose-escalation patients, about 20 had hepatocellular carcinoma, 15 or so melanoma, 9 renal cell carcinoma and 9 head and neck cancer. Intravenous ivuxolimab was administered to patients every 2 weeks at six dose levels: 0.01, 0.1, 0.3, 1.5, 3 and 10 mg/kg. The paper covers the monotherapy dose-escalation part of the phase I ivuxolimab trial, which included N = 52 patients. The point of sequencing TCRbeta in the periphery was to test whether ivuxolimab changed TCR sequence diversity and drove clonal T-cell expansion.

Findings and caveats that apply to the study as a whole: Clonal expansion of both CD4+ and CD8+ blood T cells was observed from baseline to week 6 at doses 0.1 to 3.0 mg/kg. Antigen specificity was not determined for the clonally expanded peripheral T cells. Partial responders in the 0.1-3.0 mg/kg groups had among the lowest normalized peripheral clonal expansion, especially among CD8+ T cells. After ivuxolimab, expanded clones were on average more numerous among CD8+ T cells than among CD4+ T cells. Low levels of normalized T-cell clonal expansion were also shown by some nonresponding patients.

The starting material was CD4+ or CD8+ T cells sorted from blood, obtained in a trial of the OX40 agonist ivuxolimab. The V gene is TRBV18 and the J gene is TRBJ2-3; the best D guess is TRBD2, with 5 bases matching. The source is an adult with an advanced solid tumor such as melanoma, head and neck, liver or kidney cancer. CDR3 reads: CASSPGEGGTDTQYF. The DNA is as follows: TGTGCCAGCTCACCGGGAGAAGGCGGCACAGATACGCAGTATTTT.